The clone carrying this T cell receptor (beta chain) was counted ten times or more. The sample originates from a study of T cells in Graves' hyperthyroidism and ophthalmopathy. Using RNA transcripts as the source, TCR beta CDR3 regions were amplified. The HTBI primer set was used in a first-round RT-PCR of the TCR CDR3. From the multiplex PCR reads, TCRdb called clonotypes with MiXCR, one entry per CDR3 protein. The sample includes about 400,000 distinct CDR3 sequences, more than 13% of them seen just once. The TCR sequence derives from a young woman with Graves' hyperthyroidism. What was sequenced was blood.

DNA of the CDR3: TGTGCCACCAGTGGAGGGATCGATGGCTACACCTTC. This gives the protein CATSGGIDGYTF. The chain recombines TRBV24-1 with TRBJ1-2; D not resolved. Trimming stripped 5 bases from V and 6 bases from J, with 9 bases between. Germline values: CDR1 KGHDR, CDR2 SFDVKD. The CDR3 loop spans 12 amino acids.